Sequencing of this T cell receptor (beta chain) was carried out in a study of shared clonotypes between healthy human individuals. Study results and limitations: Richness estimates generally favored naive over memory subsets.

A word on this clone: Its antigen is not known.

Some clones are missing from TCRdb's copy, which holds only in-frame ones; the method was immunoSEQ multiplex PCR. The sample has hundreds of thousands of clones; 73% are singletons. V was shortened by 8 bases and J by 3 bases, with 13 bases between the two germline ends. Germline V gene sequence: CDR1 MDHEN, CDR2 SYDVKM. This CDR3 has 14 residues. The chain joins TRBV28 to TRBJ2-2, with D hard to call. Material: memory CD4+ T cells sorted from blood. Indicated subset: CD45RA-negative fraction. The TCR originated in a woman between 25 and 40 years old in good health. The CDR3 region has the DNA TGTGCCAGCTCCTCCGGGTTGGACACCGGGGAGCTGTTTTTT. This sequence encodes CASSSGLDTGELFF. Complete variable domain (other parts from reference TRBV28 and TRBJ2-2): DVKVTQSSRYLVKRTGEKVFLECVQDMDHENMFWYRQDPGLGLRLIYFSYDVKMKEKGDIPEGYSVSREKKERFSLILESASTNQTSMYLCASSSGLDTGELFFGEGSRLTVL.